The rows below give T cell receptor beta chains drawn from one sample of a study of cytomegalovirus exposure and HLA in healthy donors. Some clones are missing from TCRdb's copy, which holds only in-frame ones; the method was immunoSEQ multiplex PCR. This table has more than 95,000 clones, over 80% appearing once. The material sequenced was PBMCs. The receptors stem from a man aged 18 to 30 in good health and CMV-seropositive. The CDR3 runs from the conserved cysteine through the conserved F or W. Each record gives: clone size, V gene, J gene, D gene, CDR3 DNA, CDR3 protein. The D gene is left open where the match is weak. Not every row has a clone size; where given, it reads once, few, many or a size class.

-,TRBV18,TRBJ2-7,TRBD1,TGTGCCAGCTCACCAAGGGACAGGGGCCACGAGCAGTACTTC,CASSPRDRGHEQYF
-,TRBV28,TRBJ2-2,TRBD1,TGTGCCAGCAGCCTCTTTGCACAGGGGACCGGGGAGCTGTTTTTT,CASSLFAQGTGELFF
-,TRBV6-4,TRBJ2-1,TRBD1,TGTGCCAGCAGGGACAGGGAGAATAGTGAGCAGTTCTTC,CASRDRENSEQFF
-,TRBV4-1,TRBJ1-1,-,TGCGCCAGCAGCCAAGATCAAGGGAGGTGGACTGAAGCTTTCTTT,CASSQDQGRWTEAFF
-,TRBV2,TRBJ1-1,TRBD1,TGTGCCAGCAGAGGGACAGTCTACACTGAAGCTTTCTTT,CASRGTVYTEAFF
-,TRBV28,TRBJ2-7,-,TGTGCCAGCAGTTTAGGACAGTACGAGCAGTACTTC,CASSLGQYEQYF
few,TRBV5-1,TRBJ1-4,-,TGCGCCAGCAGCTTACCAGGCGATGAAAAACTGTTTTTT,CASSLPGDEKLFF
-,TRBV28,TRBJ1-1,-,TGTGCCACCAGTCGCCAGGGTGGAGATTTTGAAGCTTTCTTT,CATSRQGGDFEAFF
few,TRBV7-6,TRBJ1-4,-,TGTGCCAGCAGCTTGGGAGAGGATGAAAAACTGTTTTTT,CASSLGEDEKLFF
-,TRBV6-5,TRBJ2-2,TRBD1,TGTGCCAGCAGCTACCCCGGGACAGGGAACACCGGGGAGCTGTTTTTT,CASSYPGTGNTGELFF
-,TRBV4-2,TRBJ1-3,-,TGTGCCAGCAGCCAATCAGGGATTGGAAACACCATATATTTT,CASSQSGIGNTIYF
-,TRBV18,TRBJ2-5,-,TGTGCCAGCTCACCACGCGGGGAACAAGAGACCCAGTACTTC,CASSPRGEQETQYF
-,TRBV19,TRBJ1-1,TRBD1,TGTGCCAGCAAAACGACAGGGGCCGTAAACACTGAAGCTTTCTTT,CASKTTGAVNTEAFF
-,TRBV4-2,TRBJ2-5,TRBD2,TGTGCCAGCAGCCAAGCGTTGACGGGACTAGCGGGGGGGCGAGAAGAGACCCAGTACTTC,CASSQALTGLAGGREETQYF
-,TRBV4-2,TRBJ2-7,-,TGTGCCAGCAGCCAAGATGATCGAGGTTACGAGCAGTACTTC,CASSQDDRGYEQYF
-,TRBV2,TRBJ1-2,TRBD1,TGTGCCAGCAGTGCCACGGCAGGACAGGCCTATGGCTACACCTTC,CASSATAGQAYGYTF